These 4 T cell receptor beta chains were sequenced from one sample in a study of blood T cell repertoires in COVID-19. Measured with immunoSEQ multiplex PCR; TCRdb has only the in-frame clones, and not every one. The top ten clones hold 0.2% to 0.3% of a sample with some 700,000 clones, just under 90% of them seen once. The material sequenced was peripheral blood. All receptors come from a woman between 18 and 29 years old with acute or convalescent COVID-19.

The chain couples TRBV18 to TRBJ2-5; D is undetermined. The CDR3 is 12 amino acids. V lost 5 bases, J lost 2 bases, and 6 bases lay in between. Germline assignment: CDR1 KGHSH and CDR2 LQKENI. The CDR3: CASSYKQETQYF. The CDR3, as DNA: TGTGCCAGCTCATACAAGCAAGAGACCCAGTACTTC.

V gene TRBV29-1 combines with J gene TRBJ2-5, with a possible D match to TRBD1 (5 bases). The CDR3 is made up of 13 amino acids. In germline, CDR1 is SQVTM, CDR2 ANQGSEA. Trimming removed 4 bases from V and 4 bases from J, with 13 bases in between. The CDR3 protein is CSVALSDRETQYF. Written as DNA, the CDR3 is TGCAGCGTTGCTTTGTCCGACAGAGAGACCCAGTACTTC.

The chain links TRBV7-9 to TRBJ2-7; D is undetermined. The CDR3 contains 14 residues. Per the germline V gene, CDR1 is SEHNR and CDR2 is FQNEAQ (reference sequence). V lost 2 bases and J lost 3, with 11 bases in between. Here the CDR3 reads CASSLNGKRYEQYF. The CDR3 DNA reads TGTGCCAGCAGCTTAAACGGCAAGCGCTACGAGCAGTACTTC.

The chain is built from TRBV6-5 and TRBJ2-3; the match to TRBD2 covers 7 bases. CDR1 and CDR2 (germline): MNHEY, SVGAGI. The junction had 3 bases not matched to a gene; V was cut back by 6 bases and J by 9 bases. The CDR3 totals 11 residues. The CDR3, as DNA: TGTGCCAGCAGCGGGGGGAACACGCAGTATTTT. Amino acid sequence: CASSGGNTQYF.